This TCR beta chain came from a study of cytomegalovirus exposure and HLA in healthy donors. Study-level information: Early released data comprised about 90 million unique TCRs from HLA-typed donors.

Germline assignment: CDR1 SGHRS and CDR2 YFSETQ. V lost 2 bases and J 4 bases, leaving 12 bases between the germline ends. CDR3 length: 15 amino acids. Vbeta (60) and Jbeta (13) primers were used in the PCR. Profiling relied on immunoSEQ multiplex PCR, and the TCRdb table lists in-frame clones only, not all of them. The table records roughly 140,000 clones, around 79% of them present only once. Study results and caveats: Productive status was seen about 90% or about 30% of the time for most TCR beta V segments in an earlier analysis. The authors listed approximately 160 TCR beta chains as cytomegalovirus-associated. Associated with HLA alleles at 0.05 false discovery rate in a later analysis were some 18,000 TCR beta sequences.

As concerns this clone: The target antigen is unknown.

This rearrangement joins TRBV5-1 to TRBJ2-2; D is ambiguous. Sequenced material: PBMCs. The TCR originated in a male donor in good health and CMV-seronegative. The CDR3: CASSFTDARTGELFF. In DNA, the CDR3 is TGCGCCAGCAGCTTTACAGATGCCCGCACCGGGGAGCTGTTTTTT. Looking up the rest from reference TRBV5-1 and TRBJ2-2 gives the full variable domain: KAGVTQTPRYLIKTRGQQVTLSCSPISGHRSVSWYQQTPGQGLQFLFEYFSETQRNKGNFPGRFSGRQFSNSRSEMNVSTLELGDSALYLCASSFTDARTGELFFGEGSRLTVL.